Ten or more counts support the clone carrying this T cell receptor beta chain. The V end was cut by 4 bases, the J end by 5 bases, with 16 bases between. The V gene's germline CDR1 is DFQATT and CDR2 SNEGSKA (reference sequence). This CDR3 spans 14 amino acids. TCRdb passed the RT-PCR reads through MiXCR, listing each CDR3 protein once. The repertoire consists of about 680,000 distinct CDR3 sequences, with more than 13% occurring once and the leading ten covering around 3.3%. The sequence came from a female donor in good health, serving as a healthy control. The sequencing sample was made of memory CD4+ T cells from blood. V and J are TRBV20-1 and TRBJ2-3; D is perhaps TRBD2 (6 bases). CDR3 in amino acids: CSAIPPGVRDTQYF. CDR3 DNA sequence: TGCAGTGCTATTCCCCCGGGGGTGAGAGATACGCAGTATTTT.